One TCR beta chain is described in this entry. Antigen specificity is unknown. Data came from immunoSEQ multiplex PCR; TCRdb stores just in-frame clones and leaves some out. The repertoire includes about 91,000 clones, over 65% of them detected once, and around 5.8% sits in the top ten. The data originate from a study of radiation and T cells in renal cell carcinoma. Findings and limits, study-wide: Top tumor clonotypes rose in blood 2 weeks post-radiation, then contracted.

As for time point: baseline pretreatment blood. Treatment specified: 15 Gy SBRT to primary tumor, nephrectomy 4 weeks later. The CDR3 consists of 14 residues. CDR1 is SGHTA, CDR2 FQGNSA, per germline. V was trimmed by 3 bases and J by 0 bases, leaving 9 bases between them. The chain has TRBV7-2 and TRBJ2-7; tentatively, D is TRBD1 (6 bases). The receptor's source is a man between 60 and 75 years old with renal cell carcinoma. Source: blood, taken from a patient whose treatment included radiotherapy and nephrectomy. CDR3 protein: CASSFDRSSYEQYF. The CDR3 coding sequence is TGTGCCAGCAGCTTCGACAGGAGCTCCTACGAGCAGTACTTC.